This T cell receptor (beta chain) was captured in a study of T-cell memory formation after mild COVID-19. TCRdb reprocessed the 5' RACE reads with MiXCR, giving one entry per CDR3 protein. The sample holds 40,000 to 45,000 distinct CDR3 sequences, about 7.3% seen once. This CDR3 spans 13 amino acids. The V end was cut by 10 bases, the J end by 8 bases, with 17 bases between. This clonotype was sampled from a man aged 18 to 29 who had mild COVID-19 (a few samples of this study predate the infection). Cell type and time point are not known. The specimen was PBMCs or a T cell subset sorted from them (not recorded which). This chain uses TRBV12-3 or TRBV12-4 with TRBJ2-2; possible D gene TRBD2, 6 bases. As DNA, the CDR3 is TGTGCCATCAGCAGACTAGATTCGGGGGAGCTGTTTTTT. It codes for CAISRLDSGELFF.